This record looks at one T cell receptor (beta chain) sequence and its context. Its recognized antigen is unknown. It has no much larger one-base neighbor in the sample; base qualities were not kept. Sequenced using an Illumina NovaSeq 6000. cDNA libraries for TCRalpha and TCRbeta were prepared by 5'RACE using constant-segment primers, with sample barcodes and unique molecular identifiers added. Trizol reagent was used to extract RNA from every sample. Library amplification was performed in two PCR steps, and a second sample barcode and Illumina TruSeq adapters were introduced in the second step. The libraries were sequenced on an Illumina NovaSeq using 2 x 150 bp paired-end reads. The authors' pipeline ran thus. Reads were demultiplexed and collapsed into UMI-guided consensus sequences with migec v1.2.7. Using mixcr v2.1.11, the UMI consensuses were aligned to TRA and TRB V and J templates and assembled into clonotypes. Clonotypes were classified as expanded or contracted when called significant by both edgeR and NoisET, with noise models trained on biological replicates. edgeR calls used a false discovery rate-adjusted p below 0.01 and a log2 fold-change threshold of 1. As an exploratory analysis of dynamics, max-normalized trajectories of the 1000 most abundant clonotypes were examined with PCA combined with hierarchical clustering. Separately sequenced CD4+ and CD8+ repertoires were used to assign a CD4 or CD8 phenotype to each responding clone. In TCRdb, the public reads were trimmed at Q25 with fastp and aligned with MiXCR, with productive beta chains retained. Every entry covers one CDR3 protein and lists the most common genes and DNA from its rows. TCRdb's processing, not the authors', yielded these V and J calls. For this sample there are a few hundred thousand distinct CDR3 sequences; over 7% appear just once. The ten biggest clones cover under 25% of the sample.

The CDR1 and CDR2 encoded by the germline V gene are SGHVS and FNYEAQ. V loses 1 base, J loses 6 bases, and the germline ends lie 12 bases apart. The CDR3 has 15 amino acids, counting the end cysteine and phenylalanine. The entry retains the CDR3 DNA only, 45 bases that are in frame from base 1. The data derive from a study of T-cell memory formation after mild COVID-19 (dated by TCRdb to the early 2020s). Describing the broader study: TCR sequence clusters from the two donors were found to be largely donor specific. The cohort comprised two young, previously healthy adult volunteers, one female and one male. T-cell clones expanding and contracting after mild COVID-19 in a couple of donors were tracked by longitudinal TCRalpha and TCRbeta repertoire sequencing.

Study-wide findings and limitations: Some responding clones were found in pre-infection memory, which suggests that pre-existing cross-reactive memory T cells took part in the SARS-CoV-2 response. Only a couple of mild cases were covered by the study, and larger cohorts that include severe cases with pre-infection samples were considered necessary. SARS-CoV-2 specificity was not confirmed for the second-wave clones peaking on day 37. Clones contracting from day 15 to 85 had balanced CD4/CD8 phenotypes, while a second wave expanding from day 15 to 37 was biased towards CD4+. Contracting CD4+ clones were found mainly in CM and EM memory subsets, while CD8+ clones were enriched in EMRA.

Ficoll-Paque density gradient centrifugation was the method used to isolate PBMCs. The receptor chain draws on TRBV7-6 and TRBJ2-2; TRBD1 might be the D gene, on 6 matching bases. This TCR was sampled from a man between 18 and 29 years old who had mild COVID-19 (a few samples of this study predate the infection). The sample titles of this study are shuffled in the database, so cell type and time point are left out; the donor was told from shared clones. Sequenced: PBMCs or a T cell subset sorted from them (not recorded which). The bases are TGTGCCAGCAGCTTAGATGGCAGGGGCGCCGGGGAGCTGTTTTTT. Its amino acids are CASSLDGRGAGELFF.